The TCR beta chain described here comes from a study of cytomegalovirus exposure and HLA in healthy donors. Study observations and caveats: Researchers had no immune exposure information except CMV serostatus available. At a 0.05 false discovery rate, a later analysis found approximately 17,000 TCR beta sequences to be associated with HLA alleles.

Points on this clone: Its antigen remains unidentified.

Germline V lookup: CDR1 SGDLS, CDR2 YYNGEE. The ends were cut back, 3 bases at V and 3 bases at J, with 8 bases in the middle. The CDR3 has 13 amino acids. The primer mix had 60 Vbeta and 13 Jbeta primers. Clones were sequenced by immunoSEQ multiplex PCR, and TCRdb holds only the in-frame ones, with some missing. The sample holds 60,000 to 90,000 clones; roughly 70% are singletons and the top ten take roughly 9.8%. The rearrangement joins TRBV9 to TRBJ2-3, with a possible D match to TRBD1 (6 bases). Sequenced material: PBMCs. The clonotype originates from a woman aged 45-65 years in good health and CMV-seropositive. The chain's CDR3 is CASSAQGTDTQYF. CDR3 DNA sequence: TGTGCCAGCAGCGCCCAGGGGACAGATACGCAGTATTTT.